The entry that follows covers one T cell receptor beta chain sequence. Its target is not known. Brentuximab vedotin exposure varied among the patients, all of whom had relapsed after autologous stem cell transplantation. The data were obtained in a study of PD-1 blockade in classical Hodgkin lymphoma. Regarding the study as a whole: Still unresolved is the cause of the repertoire differences, which may be disease activity or prior therapy. Those starting nivolumab under 1 year post-ASCT were excluded.

Per the germline V gene, CDR1 is MNHEY and CDR2 is SVGAGI. This CDR3 comprises 11 residues. Trimming took 9 bases from V and 7 from J, leaving 9 bases between them. The protocol was immunoSEQ multiplex PCR, while the TCRdb copy is restricted to in-frame clones and leaves out a portion. The profile shows roughly 40,000 clones, about nine tenths of them singletons. The starting material was peripheral blood mononuclear cells (PBMCs), obtained at baseline. The sequence came from a human donor with classical Hodgkin lymphoma. The chain couples TRBV6-5 to TRBJ1-4; no reliable D call. CDR3 residues: CARKTGEKLFF. Here the CDR3 DNA reads TGTGCCAGGAAGACCGGTGAAAAACTGTTTTTT.